Following are 5 T cell receptor beta chains from one sample sequenced in a study of blood T cell repertoires in COVID-19. Data came from immunoSEQ multiplex PCR; TCRdb stores just in-frame clones and leaves some out. The sample lists 180,000 or so clones; approximately 87% were seen once. Sequencing was done on a sample of peripheral blood. The source of these receptors is a man between 18 and 35 years old with active or convalescent COVID-19.

The chain joins TRBV4-1 to TRBJ1-2, with a possible D match to TRBD1 (6 bases). This CDR3 spans 16 amino acids. V lost 0 bases, J lost 4 bases, and 15 bases lay in between. Germline V gene sequence: CDR1 MGHRA, CDR2 YSYEKL. The CDR3 DNA follows: TGCGCCAGCAGCCAAGATCCGACAGGTGGAGGCTATGGCTACACCTTC. Its protein is CASSQDPTGGGYGYTF.

The rearrangement joins TRBV2 to TRBJ2-1; weak D call: TRBD2 (5 bases). This CDR3 region has 16 residues. Trimming removed 7 bases from V and 2 bases from J, with 18 bases in between. Germline V lookup: CDR1 SNHLY, CDR2 FYNNEI. CDR3 nucleotide sequence: TGTGCCAGCATCATGGCGCCTAGCCCTACCTACAATGAGCAGTTCTTC. Protein: CASIMAPSPTYNEQFF.

CDR3 in amino acids: CASSPASAGSTDTQYF. CDR3 sequence (DNA): TGTGCCAGCAGCCCGGCTTCTGCGGGAAGCACAGATACGCAGTATTTT. The J gene is TRBJ2-3, the V gene TRBV7-6; a weak D match, TRBD2 (6 bases). Germline-derived CDR1 and CDR2 are SGHVS and FNYEAQ. This CDR3 contains 16 residues. V lost 5 bases to trimming and J lost 0 bases, with 15 bases between them.

The CDR3 DNA sequence: TGTGCCAGCAGCCCTCCCGGGGTCCCCTCCTACAATGAGCAGTTCTTC. Protein: CASSPPGVPSYNEQFF. V and J are TRBV3-1 (or the pseudogene TRBV3-2) and TRBJ2-1, with a weak D call TRBD2 (5 bases). Germline V gene sequence: CDR1 LGHDT, CDR2 YNNKEL (reference sequence). V lost 4 bases to trimming and J lost 0 bases, with 13 bases between them. CDR3 length equals 16 residues.

This chain links TRBV10-2 with TRBJ2-1; 7 nucleotides agree with TRBD1. The ends lost 3 bases at V and 7 bases at J; junction bases unmatched: 3. CDR1 WSHSY and CDR2 SAAADI come from the germline V gene. The CDR3 contains 13 residues. CDR3 amino acids: CASSEPQGNEQFF. The CDR3 DNA reads TGCGCCAGCAGTGAACCACAGGGGAATGAGCAGTTCTTC.